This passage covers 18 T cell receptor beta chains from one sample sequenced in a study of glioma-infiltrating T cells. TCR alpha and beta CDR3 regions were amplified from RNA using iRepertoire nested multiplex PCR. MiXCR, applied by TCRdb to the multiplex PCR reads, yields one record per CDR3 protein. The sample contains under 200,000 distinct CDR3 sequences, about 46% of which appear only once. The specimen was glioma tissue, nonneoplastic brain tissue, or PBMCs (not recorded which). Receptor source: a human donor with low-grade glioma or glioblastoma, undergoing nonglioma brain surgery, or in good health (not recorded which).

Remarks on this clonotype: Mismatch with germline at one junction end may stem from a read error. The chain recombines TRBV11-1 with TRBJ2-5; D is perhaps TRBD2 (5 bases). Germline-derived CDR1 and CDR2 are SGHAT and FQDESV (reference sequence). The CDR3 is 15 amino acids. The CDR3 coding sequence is TGTGCCATCAGCTTAGCGATCGGCCGGAAAGAGACCCAGTACTTC. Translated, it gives CAISLAIGRKETQYF.

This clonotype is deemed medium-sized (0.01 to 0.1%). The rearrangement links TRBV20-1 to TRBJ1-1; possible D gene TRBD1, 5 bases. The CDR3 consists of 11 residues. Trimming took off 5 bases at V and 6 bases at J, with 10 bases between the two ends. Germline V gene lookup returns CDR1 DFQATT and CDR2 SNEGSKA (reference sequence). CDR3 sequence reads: CSARRGAEAFF. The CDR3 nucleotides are TGCAGTGCTCGACGGGGGGCTGAAGCTTTCTTT.

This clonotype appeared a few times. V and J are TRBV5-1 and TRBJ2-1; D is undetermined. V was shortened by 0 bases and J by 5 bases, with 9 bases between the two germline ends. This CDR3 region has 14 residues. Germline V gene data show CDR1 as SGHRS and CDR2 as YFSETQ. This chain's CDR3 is CASSLGLADNEQFF. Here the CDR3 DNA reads TGCGCCAGCAGCTTGGGTCTTGCGGACAATGAGCAGTTCTTC.

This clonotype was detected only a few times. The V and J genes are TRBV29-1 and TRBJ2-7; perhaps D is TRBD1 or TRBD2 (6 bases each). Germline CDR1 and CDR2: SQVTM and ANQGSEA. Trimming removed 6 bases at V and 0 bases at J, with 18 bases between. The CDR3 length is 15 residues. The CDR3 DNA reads TGCAGCGTGGGGGCGTGGAGGGTAGGCTCCTACGAGCAGTACTTC. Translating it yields CSVGAWRVGSYEQYF.

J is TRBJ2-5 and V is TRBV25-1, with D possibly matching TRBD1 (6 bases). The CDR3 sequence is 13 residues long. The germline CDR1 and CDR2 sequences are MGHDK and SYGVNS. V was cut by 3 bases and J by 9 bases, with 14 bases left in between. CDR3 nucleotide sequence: TGTGCCAGCAGTGATTATGCACAGGGAGCCCAGTACTTC. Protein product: CASSDYAQGAQYF. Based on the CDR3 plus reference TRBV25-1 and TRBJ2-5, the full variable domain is EADIYQTPRYLVIGTGKKITLECSQTMGHDKMYWYQQDPGMELHLIHYSYGVNSTEKGDLSSESTVSRIRTEHFPLTLESARPSHTSQYLCASSDYAQGAQYFGPGTRLLVL.

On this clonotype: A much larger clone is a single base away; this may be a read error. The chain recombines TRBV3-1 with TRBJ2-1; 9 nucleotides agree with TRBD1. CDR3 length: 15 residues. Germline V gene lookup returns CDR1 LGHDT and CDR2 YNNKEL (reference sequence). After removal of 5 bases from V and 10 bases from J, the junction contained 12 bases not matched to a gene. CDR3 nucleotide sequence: TGTGCCAGCAGCAAAGGGGACAGGGCTTTAGGGGAGCAGTTCTTC. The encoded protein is CASSKGDRALGEQFF.

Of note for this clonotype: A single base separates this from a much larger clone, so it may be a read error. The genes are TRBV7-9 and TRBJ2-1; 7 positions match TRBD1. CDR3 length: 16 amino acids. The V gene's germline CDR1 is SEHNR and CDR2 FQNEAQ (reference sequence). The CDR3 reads CASSPYSGQNYNEQLF. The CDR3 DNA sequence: TGTGCCAGCAGCCCATATTCGGGACAGAACTACAATGAGCAGCTCTTC.

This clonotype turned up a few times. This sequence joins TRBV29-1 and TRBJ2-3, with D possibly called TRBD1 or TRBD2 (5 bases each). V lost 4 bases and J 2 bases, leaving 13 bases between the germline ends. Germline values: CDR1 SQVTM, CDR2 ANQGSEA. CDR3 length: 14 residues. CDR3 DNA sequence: TGCAGCGTTGTCCCCCAGGGAGTCACAGATACGCAGTATTTT. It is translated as CSVVPQGVTDTQYF.

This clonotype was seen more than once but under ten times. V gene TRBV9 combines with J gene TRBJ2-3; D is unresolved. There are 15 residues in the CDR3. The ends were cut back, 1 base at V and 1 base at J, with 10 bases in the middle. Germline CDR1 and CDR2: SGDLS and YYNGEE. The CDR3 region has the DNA TGTGCCAGCAGCGTAATGGTACGCGGCACAGATACGCAGTATTTT. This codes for CASSVMVRGTDTQYF. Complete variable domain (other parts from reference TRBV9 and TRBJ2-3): DSGVTQTPKHLITATGQRVTLRCSPRSGDLSVYWYQQSLDQGLQFLIQYYNGEERAKGNILERFSAQQFPDLHSELNLSSLELGDSALYFCASSVMVRGTDTQYFGPGTRLTVL.

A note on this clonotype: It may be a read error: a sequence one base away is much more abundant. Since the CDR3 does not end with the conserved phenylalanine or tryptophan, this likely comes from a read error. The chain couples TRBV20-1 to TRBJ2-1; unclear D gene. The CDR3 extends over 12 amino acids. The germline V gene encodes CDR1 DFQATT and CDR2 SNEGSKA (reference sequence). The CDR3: CSGRQRYNEQFL. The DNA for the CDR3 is TGCTCAGGACGCCAGCGCTACAATGAGCAGTTCTTA.

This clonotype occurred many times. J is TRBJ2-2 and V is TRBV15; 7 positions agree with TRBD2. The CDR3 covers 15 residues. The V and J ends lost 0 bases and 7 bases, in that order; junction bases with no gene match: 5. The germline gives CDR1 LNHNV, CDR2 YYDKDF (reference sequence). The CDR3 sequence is CATSRDRTSHGELFF. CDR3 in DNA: TGTGCCACCAGCAGAGATAGGACTAGTCACGGGGAGCTGTTTTTT.

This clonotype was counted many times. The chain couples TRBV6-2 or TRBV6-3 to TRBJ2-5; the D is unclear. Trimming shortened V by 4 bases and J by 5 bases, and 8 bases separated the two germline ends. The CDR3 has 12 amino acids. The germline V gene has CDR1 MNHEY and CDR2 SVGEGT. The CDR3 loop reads CASSSLDETQYF. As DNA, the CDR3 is TGTGCCAGCAGTTCTTTAGATGAGACCCAGTACTTC.

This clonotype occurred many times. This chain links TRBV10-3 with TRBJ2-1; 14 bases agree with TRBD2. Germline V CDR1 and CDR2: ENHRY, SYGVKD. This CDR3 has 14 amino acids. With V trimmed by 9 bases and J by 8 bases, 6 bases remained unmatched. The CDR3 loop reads CAIRGTSGRDEQFF. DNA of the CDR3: TGTGCCATACGGGGGACTAGCGGGAGAGATGAGCAGTTCTTC.

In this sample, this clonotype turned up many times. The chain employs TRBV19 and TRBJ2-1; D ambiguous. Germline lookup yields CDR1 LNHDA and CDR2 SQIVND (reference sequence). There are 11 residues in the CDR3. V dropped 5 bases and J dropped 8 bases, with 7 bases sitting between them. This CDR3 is CASSSLDEQFF. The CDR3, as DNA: TGTGCCAGTAGTTCGTTGGATGAGCAGTTCTTC.

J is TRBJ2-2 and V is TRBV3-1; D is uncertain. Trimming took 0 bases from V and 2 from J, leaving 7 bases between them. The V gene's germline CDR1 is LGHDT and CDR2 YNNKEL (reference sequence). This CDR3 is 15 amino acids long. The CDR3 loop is CASSQDASNTGELFF. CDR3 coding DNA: TGTGCCAGCAGCCAAGATGCATCCAACACCGGGGAGCTGTTTTTT.

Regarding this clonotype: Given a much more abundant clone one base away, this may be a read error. The CDR3 region has the DNA TGCAGTGCTAGACCGGGACTAGAGGGATCCTACGAGCAGTACTTC. As protein: CSARPGLEGSYEQYF. The chain has TRBV20-1 and TRBJ2-7, with TRBD2 matching over 8 bases. J lost 1 base, V lost 2 bases, and 7 bases had no gene match. From germline, CDR1 is DFQATT and CDR2 SNEGSKA (reference sequence). This CDR3 has 15 residues.

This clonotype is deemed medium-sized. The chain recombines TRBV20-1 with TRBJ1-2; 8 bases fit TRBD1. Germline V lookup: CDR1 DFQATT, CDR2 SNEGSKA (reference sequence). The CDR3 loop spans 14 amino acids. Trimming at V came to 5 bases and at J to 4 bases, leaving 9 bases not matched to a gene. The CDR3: CSASQGAGSYGYTF. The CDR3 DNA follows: TGCAGTGCTTCTCAGGGGGCTGGGTCCTATGGCTACACCTTC.

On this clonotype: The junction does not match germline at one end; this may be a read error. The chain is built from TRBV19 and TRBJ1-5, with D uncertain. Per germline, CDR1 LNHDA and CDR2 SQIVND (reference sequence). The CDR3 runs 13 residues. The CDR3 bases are TGTGCCAGTAGTCTAGGACCCTATCAGCTCCAGCATTTT. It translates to CASSLGPYQLQHF.